These 31 T cell receptor beta chains came from one sample sequenced in a study of radiotherapy plus CTLA-4 blockade in lung cancer. TCRdb's copy holds only in-frame clones and misses some; the assay was immunoSEQ multiplex PCR. The sample lists under 50,000 clones, approximately 86% occurring once. The starting material was peripheral blood, obtained from a patient treated with radiotherapy plus ipilimumab. These receptors all stem from a human donor with non-small cell lung cancer whose response to radiotherapy plus ipilimumab could not be evaluated.

The chain has TRBV7-3 and TRBJ2-3; 7 nucleotides line up with TRBD2. There are 15 residues in the CDR3. V was pared by 1 base and J by 2 bases, with 3 bases of the junction left unmatched. CDR1 and CDR2 from the germline V gene are SGHTA and FQGTGA. The CDR3 sequence is CASSLREGNTDTQYF. The CDR3 DNA reads as TGTGCCAGCAGCTTAAGGGAGGGGAACACAGATACGCAGTATTTT.

The rearrangement uses TRBV20-1 and TRBJ2-3; 7 bases agree with TRBD2. Trimming took 3 bases from V and 8 from J; bases not matched to a gene: 2. This CDR3 comprises 11 residues. Germline lookup yields CDR1 DFQATT and CDR2 SNEGSKA (reference sequence). The CDR3 DNA follows: TGCAGTGCTAGTCGGGGGGTTACGCAGTATTTT. It encodes CSASRGVTQYF.

This clone showed up just a few times. The gene calls are TRBV4-1 and TRBJ1-2; no clear D gene. V lost 3 bases and J lost 8, with 10 bases in between. The CDR3 has 12 amino acids. In germline, CDR1 is MGHRA, CDR2 YSYEKL. The CDR3 bases are TGCGCCAGCAGCCAGGACCCGGGAGGCTACACCTTC. Protein: CASSQDPGGYTF.

This clone was seen only once. The chain joins TRBV7-9 to TRBJ2-4; 10 nucleotides line up with TRBD2. Germline CDR1 and CDR2: SEHNR and FQNEAQ (reference sequence). J gave up 14 bases and V 6 bases, and 22 bases lay outside the gene matches. The CDR3 runs to 17 residues. The chain's CDR3 is CASSTGFKRGGFGFEYF. CDR3 DNA: TGTGCCAGCAGTACAGGGTTTAAGCGGGGGGGCTTTGGCTTCGAGTACTTC.

For this clone: At the DNA level, this CDR3 is encoded by other sequences in the same sample as well. The chain carries TRBV7-8 and TRBJ2-4; 7 bases align to TRBD1. J gave up 6 bases and V 5 bases, and 4 bases lay outside the gene matches. The CDR3 is 13 residues long. The germline gives CDR1 SGHVS, CDR2 FQNEAQ. Here the CDR3 reads CASSLYRGNIQYF. CDR3 nucleotides: TGTGCCAGCAGCCTATACAGGGGAAACATTCAGTACTTC. Together with reference TRBV7-8 and TRBJ2-4, the CDR3 gives the full variable domain: GAGVSQSPRYKVAKRGQDVALRCDPISGHVSLFWYQQALGQGPEFLTYFQNEAQLDKSGLPSDRFFAERPEGSVSTLKIQRTQQEDSAVYLCASSLYRGNIQYFGAGTRLSVL.

The gene calls are TRBV14 and TRBJ1-6, with 7 bases fitting TRBD1. This CDR3 spans 14 amino acids. Unmatched junction bases numbered 6, after V lost 4 bases and J lost 9 bases. Germline V gene sequence: CDR1 SGHDN, CDR2 FVKESK. The CDR3 region has the DNA TGTGCCAGCAGCCCCCCAGGGGGAGTTTCACCCCTCCACTTT. Its protein product is CASSPPGGVSPLHF.

This sequence joins TRBV27 and TRBJ2-1, with 11 nucleotides matching TRBD2. V was clipped by 8 bases and J by 2 bases; unmatched bases: 5. Germline CDR1 MNHEY, CDR2 SMNVEV (reference sequence). This CDR3 contains 15 residues. The CDR3 spells CASGPGLAAYNEQFF. CDR3 nucleotide sequence: TGTGCCAGCGGACCGGGACTAGCGGCCTACAATGAGCAGTTCTTC.

This chain joins TRBV7-2 and TRBJ1-6, with unresolved D. Germline CDR1 is SGHTA and CDR2 is FQGNSA. V gave up 6 bases and J gave up 0 bases, with 9 bases separating them. CDR3 length equals 15 residues. CDR3 loop: CASRRGYSYNSPLHF. DNA for the CDR3: TGTGCCAGCAGGCGCGGTTACTCCTATAATTCACCCCTCCACTTT.

The J gene is TRBJ2-2, the V gene TRBV7-2, with no clear D. The CDR3 extends over 14 amino acids. Trimming cost V 3 bases and J 1 base, with 6 bases left between them. CDR1 and CDR2 (germline): SGHTA, FQGNSA. The CDR3, as DNA: TGTGCCAGCAGCTTTAACTGGAACACCGGGGAGCTGTTTTTT. It translates to CASSFNWNTGELFF.

V gene TRBV19 combines with J gene TRBJ2-3; D remains ambiguous. The CDR3 totals 14 residues. Trimming cost V 4 bases and J 2 bases, with 10 bases left between them. Looked up from germline, CDR1 is LNHDA and CDR2 is SQIVND (reference sequence). CDR3 loop: CASSTVSNTDTQYF. The CDR3 DNA follows: TGTGCCAGTAGTACAGTTTCCAACACAGATACGCAGTATTTT.

The chain uses TRBV19 and TRBJ2-7, with D hard to call. Germline assignment: CDR1 LNHDA and CDR2 SQIVND (reference sequence). CDR3 size: 13 residues. Trimming shortened V by 3 bases and J by 5 bases, and 11 bases separated the two germline ends. CDR3 loop: CASSIQRSNEQYF. DNA for the CDR3: TGTGCCAGTAGTATCCAGCGTTCCAACGAGCAGTACTTC.

The chain is built from TRBV27 and TRBJ2-5; maybe TRBD1 (5 bases). From germline, CDR1 is MNHEY and CDR2 SMNVEV (reference sequence). This CDR3 has 13 residues. V was pared by 8 bases and J by 1 base, with 11 bases between. The CDR3 here is CASGHDSQETQYF. CDR3 nucleotide sequence: TGTGCCAGCGGGCACGACAGCCAAGAGACCCAGTACTTC.

The chain joins TRBV7-9 to TRBJ2-5, with a weak D call TRBD2 (7 bases). CDR1 is SEHNR, CDR2 FQNEAQ, per germline (reference sequence). V was trimmed by 5 bases and J by 1 base, leaving 11 bases between them. This CDR3 spans 14 amino acids. The CDR3 DNA is TGTGCCAGCAGCCAGAGGGGGGGCCAAGAGACCCAGTACTTC. It encodes CASSQRGGQETQYF.

The chain uses TRBV5-8 and TRBJ2-5, with 11 positions matching TRBD2. The last part of the DNA fits TRBJ2-7 better; the J call may be wrong. Germline V CDR1 and CDR2: SGHTS, YDEGEE. There are 15 residues in the CDR3. In nucleotides, the CDR3 is TGTGCCAGCAGCTTTACTAGCGGGAGCTCCTACGAGCAGTACTTC. It is translated as CASSFTSGSSYEQYF.

The chain carries TRBV28 and TRBJ2-7; the D is unclear. CDR3 length: 11 residues. Per germline, CDR1 MDHEN and CDR2 SYDVKM. Trimming took off 7 bases at V and 1 base at J, with 5 bases between the two ends. CDR3 nucleotides: TGTGCCAGCATCGGGTCCTACGAGCAGTACTTC. Amino acid sequence: CASIGSYEQYF.

The chain carries TRBV9 and TRBJ2-7; perhaps TRBD2 as D (6 bases). The CDR3 is made up of 16 amino acids. The V gene's germline CDR1 is SGDLS and CDR2 YYNGEE. V was trimmed by 0 bases and J by 3 bases, leaving 16 bases between them. CDR3 residues: CASSVGRSRGLYEQYF. Here the CDR3 DNA reads TGTGCCAGCAGCGTAGGGAGGTCCCGGGGACTCTACGAGCAGTACTTC.

The rearrangement uses TRBV11-2 and TRBJ2-7, with D maybe TRBD1 (6 bases). CDR1 and CDR2 (germline): SGHAT, FQNNGV. This CDR3 spans 19 amino acids. Trimming removed 5 bases at V and 2 bases at J, with 28 bases between. The CDR3 spells CASSPIRRVRGSDTYEQYF. The CDR3 DNA is TGTGCCAGCAGCCCGATTAGGCGGGTCAGGGGTTCCGACACCTACGAGCAGTACTTC.

The chain employs TRBV18 and TRBJ2-7; TRBD2 agrees at 13 bases. This CDR3 comprises 15 residues. The V gene's germline CDR1 is KGHSH and CDR2 LQKENI. V lost 3 bases to trimming and J lost 5 bases; unmatched junction nucleotides: 4. The CDR3 DNA reads as TGTGCCAGCTCACCGGGACTAGCGGGATACCACGAGCAGTACTTC. Translating gives CASSPGLAGYHEQYF.

The CDR3 nucleotides are TGTGCCAGCACTAGAGGAGGTCTAGCGGGCGCCTACGAGCAGTACTTC. Its protein product is CASTRGGLAGAYEQYF. This chain uses TRBV6-6 with TRBJ2-7; 8 nucleotides match TRBD2. In germline, CDR1 is MNHNY, CDR2 SVGAGI (reference sequence). V trimming: 7 bases; J trimming: 2 bases; junction bases outside the gene matches: 13. CDR3 size: 16 residues.

This clone was seen only a few times. V usage is TRBV6-1 and J usage is TRBJ1-1, with TRBD1 matching 8 bases. This CDR3 has 15 residues. CDR1 and CDR2 (germline): MNHNS, SASEGT. Trimming at V came to 6 bases and at J to 5 bases, leaving 11 bases not matched to a gene. CDR3 region: CASSRQGARLTEAFF. The CDR3 DNA reads as TGTGCCAGCAGCCGCCAGGGGGCGCGTTTGACTGAAGCTTTCTTT.

Only one count was recorded for this clone. An end of the junction differs from the germline gene, which may be a read error. This chain joins TRBV27 and TRBJ1-5; tentatively, D is TRBD1 (6 bases). CDR3 length: 12 residues. Germline assignment: CDR1 MNHEY and CDR2 SMNVEV (reference sequence). The CDR3 here is CASSFRQTGLVF. As DNA, the CDR3 is TGTGCCAGCAGTTTTAGACAGACAGGATTGGTCTTC.

The gene calls are TRBV6-6 and TRBJ2-5, with D maybe TRBD1 (5 bases). Germline loops: CDR1 MNHNY, CDR2 SVGAGI (reference sequence). The CDR3 length is 13 residues. With 6 bases removed from V and 4 bases from J, the gap between germline ends came to 12 bases. CDR3 protein: CASRIGAAETQYF. The CDR3 DNA reads as TGTGCCAGCAGGATAGGGGCGGCAGAGACCCAGTACTTC.

The CDR3: CASSLGGTANYGYTF. CDR3 in DNA: TGCGCCAGCAGCTTGGGGGGGACAGCTAACTATGGCTACACCTTC. The rearrangement links TRBV5-1 to TRBJ1-2, with 7 bases aligning to TRBD1. Germline CDR1 SGHRS, CDR2 YFSETQ. The CDR3 runs 15 residues. V shed 0 bases and J 0 bases; nucleotides not matched to a gene: 2.

The chain employs TRBV4-2 and TRBJ1-1, with D hard to call. The ends were cut back, 0 bases at V and 0 bases at J, with 14 bases in the middle. Germline V gene data show CDR1 as LGHNA and CDR2 as YNFKEQ. The CDR3 has 17 residues. CDR3 nucleotides: TGTGCCAGCAGCCAAGAAGGCCGGGGAGGCATGAACACTGAAGCTTTCTTT. Its protein product is CASSQEGRGGMNTEAFF.

This clone was counted a single time. This chain uses TRBV29-1 with TRBJ2-7; TRBD1 matches at 9 bases. The J segment lost 3 bases and the V segment lost 8 bases, leaving 5 bases of the junction unmatched. The CDR3 totals 12 residues. From germline, CDR1 is SQVTM and CDR2 ANQGSEA. CDR3 region: CSFSDRGYEQYF. CDR3 nucleotides: TGCAGCTTTTCGGACAGGGGCTACGAGCAGTACTTC.

DNA of the CDR3: TGTGCCAGCAGGACTAGCGGCACAGATACGCAGTATTTT. It codes for CASRTSGTDTQYF. V and J are TRBV6-6 and TRBJ2-3; 8 nucleotides agree with TRBD2. This CDR3 comprises 13 residues. CDR1 MNHNY and CDR2 SVGAGI come from the germline V gene (reference sequence). V lost 6 bases to trimming and J lost 1 base; unmatched junction nucleotides: 0.

Only one count was recorded for this clone. The chain links TRBV28 to TRBJ2-7; 11 bases match TRBD2. Germline assignment: CDR1 MDHEN and CDR2 SYDVKM. This CDR3 is built from 17 residues. Trimming took 3 bases from V and 4 from J; bases not matched to a gene: 11. The CDR3 loop is CASSFRGPTSGMYEQYF. CDR3 sequence (DNA): TGTGCCAGCAGTTTCCGCGGGCCGACTAGCGGGATGTACGAGCAGTACTTC.

The chain has TRBV15 and TRBJ1-6; D is unclear. The V gene lost 5 bases and the J gene lost 2 bases, with 10 bases spanning the gap. The germline gives CDR1 LNHNV, CDR2 YYDKDF (reference sequence). CDR3 size: 15 residues. CDR3 region: CATSPVGAYNSPLHF. DNA of the CDR3: TGTGCCACCAGCCCCGTCGGGGCCTATAATTCACCCCTCCACTTT.

V usage is TRBV2 and J usage is TRBJ1-2; perhaps TRBD1 as D (5 bases). Germline loops: CDR1 SNHLY, CDR2 FYNNEI. This CDR3 region has 11 residues. Trimming shortened V by 4 bases and J by 12 bases, and 12 bases separated the two germline ends. The CDR3 spells CASSVPGGNTF. The CDR3 DNA reads TGTGCCAGCAGTGTCCCGGGGGGAAACACCTTC.

The J gene is TRBJ2-5, the V gene TRBV4-1; the D gene is possibly TRBD2 (6 bases). The CDR3 has 13 amino acids. The germline V gene has CDR1 MGHRA and CDR2 YSYEKL. Deletions cut 1 base from V and 7 bases from J, with 10 bases between. DNA of the CDR3: TGCGCCAGCAGCCAAGCGAAGGGAGGGACCCAGTACTTC. It specifies CASSQAKGGTQYF.

V is TRBV6-4 and J is TRBJ2-7; the match to TRBD1 covers 7 bases. Trimming removed 4 bases from V and 5 bases from J; junction bases left unmatched: 8. The V gene's germline CDR1 is MRHNA and CDR2 SNTAGT. The CDR3 is 14 amino acids. The CDR3 loop is CASSGTGVVHEQYF. CDR3 nucleotides: TGTGCCAGCAGTGGAACAGGGGTGGTTCACGAGCAGTACTTC.